The rows below give T cell receptor beta chains drawn from one sample of a study of T cell responses to AZD1222 COVID-19 vaccine. Produced via immunoSEQ multiplex PCR; TCRdb's table is partial and in-frame only. Of 90,000 to 110,000 clones listed, 89% are singletons. Sequences were derived from peripheral blood, sampled 28 days after the second AZD1222 dose. The receptors come from an adult who received the AZD1222 COVID-19 vaccine. Both conserved end residues are part of each CDR3. D genes are given only for firm matches. A clone size is listed for some rows: how often the clone was seen (once, few, many), or a class if it is expanded.

size	D	V	J	DNA	CDR3
.	.	TRBV5-1	TRBJ2-7	TGCGCCAGCAGCTTGGGTAGGGGATACTACGAGCAGTACTTC	CASSLGRGYYEQYF
.	TRBD1	TRBV6-5	TRBJ1-1	TGTGCCAGCAGGGCTCACAGGGGGAACACTGAAGCTTTCTTT	CASRAHRGNTEAFF
.	.	TRBV7-2	TRBJ2-7	TGTGCCAGCAGTAACAGAGGCCACGGGTACGAGCAGTACTTC	CASSNRGHGYEQYF
.	TRBD1	TRBV9	TRBJ1-1	TGTGCCAGCAGCGTCCAAACAGGGGCCACTGAAGCTTTCTTT	CASSVQTGATEAFF
.	TRBD2	TRBV27	TRBJ2-7	TGTGCCAGCAGTTTATCTAGCGGGAGTATCGCCTACGAGCAGTACTTC	CASSLSSGSIAYEQYF
.	.	TRBV12-3/TRBV12-4	TRBJ2-3	TGTGCCAGCAGTCCGCCGAACACAGATACGCAGTATTTT	CASSPPNTDTQYF
.	.	TRBV18	TRBJ2-3	TGTGCCAGCTCAGCTAGAGAAACAGATACGCAGTATTTT	CASSARETDTQYF
once	TRBD1	TRBV18	TRBJ1-2	TGTGCCAGCTCACCCCCGGGACAGGGTGACTATGGCTACACCTTC	CASSPPGQGDYGYTF
.	TRBD2	TRBV7-6	TRBJ2-7	TGTGCCAGCAGCCTCCTAGCGGGAAGCTCCTACGAGCAGTACTTC	CASSLLAGSSYEQYF
.	.	TRBV28	TRBJ2-7	TGTGCCAGCAGTTTATCTTCACAATACGAGCAGTACTTC	CASSLSSQYEQYF
.	TRBD1	TRBV14	TRBJ2-6	TGTGCCAGCAGCCACCCTGACAGGGTCCCGAGCTCTGGGGCCAACGTCCTGACTTTC	CASSHPDRVPSSGANVLTF
few	.	TRBV2	TRBJ1-5	TGTGCCTCCCACGATAGCCCTGATCAGCCCCAGCATTTT	CASHDSPDQPQHF
.	TRBD2	TRBV2	TRBJ2-1	TGTGCCAGCAGTGTTAGCCCGGGAGGGCCCTCGAGTAATGAGCAGTTCTTC	CASSVSPGGPSSNEQFF
.	TRBD1	TRBV19	TRBJ1-1	TGTGCCAGTATCCGGACAGGGGGCGCCGGAGGAGCTTTCTTT	CASIRTGGAGGAFF
.	.	TRBV30	TRBJ1-5	TGTGCCTGGAGTGCCGGGAATAGCAATCAGCCCCAGCATTTT	CAWSAGNSNQPQHF
.	TRBD1	TRBV7-2	TRBJ1-1	TGTGCCAGCACCTTGGACAGGGTGACTGAAGCTTTCTTT	CASTLDRVTEAFF
.	.	TRBV29-1	TRBJ1-5	TGCAGCGTTGGGGGGAGCCGGGGTCAGCCCCAGCATTTT	CSVGGSRGQPQHF
.	.	TRBV7-2	TRBJ2-7	TGTGCCAGCAGCTTAGCGCTTACGGCGGCCGAGCAGTACTTC	CASSLALTAAEQYF
.	.	TRBV10-2	TRBJ2-2	TGCGCCAGCAGTGGGCTCAGAAACACCGGGGAGCTGTTTTTT	CASSGLRNTGELFF
.	.	TRBV27	TRBJ1-5	TGTGCCAGCAGTTTAATCGGGATGTCTCAGCCCCAGCATTTT	CASSLIGMSQPQHF
.	TRBD2	TRBV7-8	TRBJ2-7	TGTGCCAGCAGCTTGTTGCGGGAGGGCGTCGAGCAGTACTTC	CASSLLREGVEQYF
once	.	TRBV9	TRBJ2-6	TGTGCCAGCCTAGGGGGGGGGCCTTCTGGGGCCAACGTCCTGACTTTC	CASLGGGPSGANVLTF
.	.	TRBV19	TRBJ1-1	TGTGCCAGTAGTAAGGGCAGCGGATACACTGAAGCTTTCTTT	CASSKGSGYTEAFF
.	.	TRBV24-1	TRBJ2-4	TGTGCCAGGCCCCAGATGTGGGGCAAAAACATTCAGTACTTC	CARPQMWGKNIQYF
.	.	TRBV2	TRBJ1-2	TGTGCCCGTACACCGGGCGGAGGGTATGGCTACACCTTC	CARTPGGGYGYTF
.	.	TRBV4-1	TRBJ2-7	TGCGCCAGCAGCCAAGTCCCCCACTCCTACGAGCAGTACTTC	CASSQVPHSYEQYF
.	.	TRBV10-1	TRBJ2-2	TGCGCCAGCAGTCGACAGACCTCGGAGCTGTTTTTT	CASSRQTSELFF
.	TRBD1	TRBV5-4	TRBJ1-3	TGTGCCAGCAGCCTCTACTCTACAGGGGGCGGAAACACCATATATTTT	CASSLYSTGGGNTIYF
few	TRBD2	TRBV15	TRBJ2-1	TGTGCCACCAGCAGAGGGTTTGGCGGGAGGGGTGAGCAGTTCTTC	CATSRGFGGRGEQFF
.	.	TRBV5-6	TRBJ2-7	TGTGCCAGCAGCTCGTCCACGGACTACGAGCAGTACTTC	CASSSSTDYEQYF
.	.	TRBV30	TRBJ1-2	TGTGCCTGGAGTGTACAGGAGGTAGGAGGCTACACCTTC	CAWSVQEVGGYTF
.	TRBD1	TRBV5-5	TRBJ1-2	TGTGCCAGCAGCGCTGGACAGGCCTATGGCTACACCTTC	CASSAGQAYGYTF
.	.	TRBV7-2	TRBJ1-3	TGTGCCAGCAGCTCACAGGGTGGCTCTGGAAACACCATATATTTT	CASSSQGGSGNTIYF
.	.	TRBV6-2/TRBV6-3	TRBJ2-4	TGTGCCAGCAGTTACTCGCTGGGCGAGGTAGACATTCAGTACTTC	CASSYSLGEVDIQYF
.	.	TRBV6-4	TRBJ1-2	TGTGCCAGCAGTGACTCGAGTCCGGGACCGGGGGCCTATGGCTACACCTTC	CASSDSSPGPGAYGYTF
few	TRBD1	TRBV11-2	TRBJ1-1	TGTGCCAGCAGCTATACATACAGGGGGGACACTGAAGCTTTCTTT	CASSYTYRGDTEAFF
once	TRBD2	TRBV7-6	TRBJ2-5	TGTGCCAGCAGCTCCTTACTAGCGGGAGGGCCTCTGGAGACCCAGTACTTC	CASSSLLAGGPLETQYF
.	.	TRBV19	TRBJ1-1	TGTGCCAGTAGTAAGACAGGGAACACTGAAGCTTTCTTT	CASSKTGNTEAFF
once	TRBD2	TRBV14	TRBJ2-5	TGTGCCAGCAGCCCCTCCGGGACTAGCGGGAGATGGGACGAGACCCAGTACTTC	CASSPSGTSGRWDETQYF
.	.	TRBV7-3	TRBJ2-5	TGTGCCAGCAGCTCCCGAGAGACCCAGTACTTC	CASSSRETQYF
.	.	TRBV7-2	TRBJ2-5	TGTGCCAGCAGCAAACCAATCGCGGAAGGGGAGACCCAGTACTTC	CASSKPIAEGETQYF
.	TRBD1	TRBV29-1	TRBJ2-7	TGCAGCGTTGAAATGGACAGGGGTCCCTACGAGCAGTACTTC	CSVEMDRGPYEQYF
.	TRBD2	TRBV9	TRBJ2-1	TGTGCCAGCAGCGTACTAGGGACTAGCATCAATGAGCAGTTCTTC	CASSVLGTSINEQFF
.	.	TRBV27	TRBJ1-3	TGTGCCAGCAGTTTATCGAACTCTGGAAACACCATATATTTT	CASSLSNSGNTIYF